This TCR beta chain was sequenced in a study of cytomegalovirus exposure and HLA in healthy donors listed by TCRdb under 2017. Context from the whole study: According to a later analysis, one platform produced both the approximately 110 validation repertoires and the approximately 600 repertoires of the first cohort. The study was designed to test whether signatures of past pathogen exposure could be identified by cataloging public T cell receptors. Along with the approximately 620-subject first cohort, a separate validation cohort of over a hundred different subjects was used. High-throughput TCR immunosequencing, statistical association of individual TCRs with disease status, and machine learning were combined to predict cytomegalovirus infection status.

Results the study describes overall, beyond this receptor: Most TCR sequences were observed very rarely across donors, whereas some public TCRs were present in many individuals. In vitro tests confirmed that a few of the cytomegalovirus-associated TCR beta chains recognize cytomegalovirus antigens. In the study, about 150 TCR beta chains were listed as associated with cytomegalovirus. Of the cluster scores, around 95% were above 0 in a later analysis, which found that TCRs clustered in the first cohort also tended to co-occur in the 120 validation repertoires. The authors suggested that the approach could potentially be extended to other disease states and immunological phenotypes. Cytomegalovirus status was reported to be diagnosed by the classifier with high specificity and sensitivity in both the original and validation cohorts. A later analysis had no HLA typing for the validation cohort, so co-occurrence there was scored across all 130 or so repertoires.

About this clone: Its antigen specificity is not known. No clone much larger than this one lies a single base away; base qualities are absent.

The library was built by means of the immunoSEQ multiplex PCR assay. The study's processing was this. A statistical classification framework was developed to diagnose cytomegalovirus status using the catalog of TCR beta chain sequences. Entries here come from immuneACCESS through TCRdb and include only in-frame sequences with V and J called. Some clones fail to appear in such tables; in the studies checked, an unresolved V gene covers under half of the shortfall, and the cause of the remainder is unknown. V, J and clone size are taken as reported in that table, and D and trimming were inferred from the DNA itself. The table for this sample lists some 45,000 clones; 94% of them were counted only once. The ten largest clonotypes hold 6.5% to 9.5% of the sample. CDR1 and CDR2 are drawn from the germline V gene: SNHLY, FYNNEI. V and J are trimmed by 6 bases and 0 bases, and the gene matches miss 2 bases of the junction. The cysteine opens and the phenylalanine closes a CDR3 of 16 amino acids. This entry keeps only the CDR3 DNA: 48 bases, framed from base 1.

Donors formed part of the validation cohort, which comprised 120 subjects and was distinct from the first cohort of under 800 subjects. The V gene is TRBV2 and the J gene is TRBJ2-3; 14 nucleotides in the junction match TRBD2. This clonotype was sampled from a woman between 18 and 29 years old in good health and CMV-seropositive. Sequencing was done on a sample of PBMCs. Read as DNA, the sequence is TGTGCCAGCAGGACTAGCGGGAGGGCGAGCACAGATACGCAGTATTTT. Its amino acids are CASRTSGRASTDTQYF.